This T cell receptor beta chain comes out of a study of T cells after yellow fever vaccination. V was pared by 2 bases and J by 0 bases, with 14 bases between. CDR1 and CDR2 (germline): SGHTA, FQGNSA. The CDR3 extends over 16 amino acids. This clonotype was recorded at least ten times. TCRdb analysed the 5' RACE reads with MiXCR anew, one entry per CDR3 protein. The table records some 600,000 distinct CDR3 sequences, around a sixth of them present only once. Specimen: PBMCs, collected 5 days after the first yellow fever vaccination. The origin of this receptor is a man between 18 and 29 years old who received the YFV17D yellow fever vaccine. The J gene is TRBJ2-7, the V gene TRBV7-2; a weak D match, TRBD1 (6 bases). CDR3 DNA: TGTGCCAGCAGCTTATCGTGGGACACGAGCTCCTACGAGCAGTACTTC. Protein: CASSLSWDTSSYEQYF.